This record concerns one T cell receptor (beta chain) sequence. Germline V gene data show CDR1 as SGHRS and CDR2 as YFSETQ. The CDR3 spans 17 residues. V lost 0 bases and J lost 0, with 13 bases in between. The data derive from a study of blood T cell repertoires in COVID-19. Sequenced by immunoSEQ multiplex PCR; TCRdb stores in-frame clones only, minus some. The sample consists of fewer than 60,000 clones, about 85% of them appearing once. The source is a man between 60 and 70 years old with acute or convalescent COVID-19. The chain employs TRBV5-1 and TRBJ1-3, with D unresolved. Sequencing used peripheral blood. CDR3 DNA sequence: TGCGCCAGCAGCTTGGATGGCGGAGCCTTCTCTGGAAACACCATATATTTT. Translated, it gives CASSLDGGAFSGNTIYF.